The TCR beta chain described here comes from a study of identical twins. Many counts were recorded for this clonotype. Its antigen is currently unknown. The J segment lost 3 bases and the V segment lost 0 bases, leaving 4 bases of the junction unmatched. CDR3 length: 15 amino acids. Per germline, CDR1 DFQATT and CDR2 SNEGSKA (reference sequence). TCRdb called the 5' RACE reads again in MiXCR, with one record for every CDR3 protein. The sample holds around 280,000 distinct CDR3 sequences, under 9% seen once. Study observations and caveats: For out-of-frame beta sequences, excess twin sharing was weaker. Alpha sequences out of frame and shared by twins had excess low generation probability. Researchers caution that invariant MAIT and iNKT cells could partly confound zero-insertion analyses. Conclusions relied on cross-sectional statistical analysis, not following the same donors.

This sample was shared with a second study, whose subject was yellow fever vaccine responses in identical twins.

The receptor was derived from a woman between 18 and 29 years old in good health. The chain couples TRBV20-1 to TRBJ2-2; 7 bases fit TRBD2. The sequenced sample was memory (CD45RO+) T cells sorted from blood. For the CDR3, the DNA is TGCAGTGCTAGAGATCCCGGACTAGACACCGGGGAGCTGTTTTTT. Translated: CSARDPGLDTGELFF.